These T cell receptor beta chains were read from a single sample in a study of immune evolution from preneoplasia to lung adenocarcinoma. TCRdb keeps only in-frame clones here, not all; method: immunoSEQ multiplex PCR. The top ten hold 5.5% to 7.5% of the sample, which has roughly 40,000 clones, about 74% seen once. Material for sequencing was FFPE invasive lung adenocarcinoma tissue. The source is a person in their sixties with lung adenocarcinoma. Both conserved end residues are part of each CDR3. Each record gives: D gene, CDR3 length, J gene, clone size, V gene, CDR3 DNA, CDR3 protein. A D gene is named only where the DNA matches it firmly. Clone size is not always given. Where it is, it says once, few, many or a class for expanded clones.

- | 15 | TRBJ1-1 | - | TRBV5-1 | TGCGCCAGCAGCTTGGATGGGAGGGTTGGCACTGAAGCTTTCTTT | CASSLDGRVGTEAFF
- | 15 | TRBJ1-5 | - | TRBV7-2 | TGTGCCAGCAGCTTTCGACCCTTTAGCAATCAGCCCCAGCATTTT | CASSFRPFSNQPQHF
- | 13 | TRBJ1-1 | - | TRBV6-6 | TGTGCCAGCAGCCTAACAAGAAACACTGAAGCTTTCTTT | CASSLTRNTEAFF
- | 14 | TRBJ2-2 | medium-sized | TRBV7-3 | TGTGCCAGCAGGATCCGCCGGGACACCGGGGAGCTGTTTTTT | CASRIRRDTGELFF
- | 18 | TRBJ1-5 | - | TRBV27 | TGTGCCAGCAGTTTATGCCGAGTGGCAGGGGTTTGCAATCAGCCCCAGCATTTT | CASSLCRVAGVCNQPQHF
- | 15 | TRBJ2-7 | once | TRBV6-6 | TGTGCCAGCAGTTACGGGGCTGAGGAGTCCTACGAGCAGTACTTC | CASSYGAEESYEQYF
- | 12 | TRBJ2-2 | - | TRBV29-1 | TGCAGCGCAAGACCCCAAGACGGGGAGCTGTTTTTT | CSARPQDGELFF
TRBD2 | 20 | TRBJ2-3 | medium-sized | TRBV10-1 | TGCGCCAGCAGTGAGTTAACCGGGACTAGCGGGAGACGTAACGCAGATACGCAGTATTTT | CASSELTGTSGRRNADTQYF
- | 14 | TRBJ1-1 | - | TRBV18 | TGTGCCAGCTCACCTACACAGGGGAACACTGAAGCTTTCTTT | CASSPTQGNTEAFF
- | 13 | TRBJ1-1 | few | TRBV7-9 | TGTGCCAGCAGCCCCGGGACGGGGACTGAAGCTTTCTTT | CASSPGTGTEAFF
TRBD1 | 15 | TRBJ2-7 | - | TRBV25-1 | TGTGCCAGCAGTGGGATGACAGGGTTGAACTACGAGCAGTACTTC | CASSGMTGLNYEQYF
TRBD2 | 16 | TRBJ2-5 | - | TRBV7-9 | TGTGCCAGCAGCTTAGCAGGGGCGGGAGGCCCTGGGACCCAGTACTTC | CASSLAGAGGPGTQYF
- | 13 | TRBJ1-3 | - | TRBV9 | TGTGCCAGCAGCCCTCCCGTTGGAAACACCATATATTTT | CASSPPVGNTIYF